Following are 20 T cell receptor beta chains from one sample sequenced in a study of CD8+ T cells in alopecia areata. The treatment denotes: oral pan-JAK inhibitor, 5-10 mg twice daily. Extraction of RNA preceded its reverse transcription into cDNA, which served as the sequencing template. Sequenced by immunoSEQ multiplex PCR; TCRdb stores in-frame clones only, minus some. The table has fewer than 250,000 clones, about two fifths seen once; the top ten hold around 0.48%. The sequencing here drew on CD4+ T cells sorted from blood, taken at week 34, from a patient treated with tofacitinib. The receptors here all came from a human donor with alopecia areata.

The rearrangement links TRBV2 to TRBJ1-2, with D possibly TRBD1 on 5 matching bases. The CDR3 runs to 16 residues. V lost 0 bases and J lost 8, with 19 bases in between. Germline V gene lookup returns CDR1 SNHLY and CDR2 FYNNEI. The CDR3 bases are TGTGCCAGCAGTGAAGCTTGGATGGGGGACCTTCGGGGCTACACCTTC. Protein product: CASSEAWMGDLRGYTF.

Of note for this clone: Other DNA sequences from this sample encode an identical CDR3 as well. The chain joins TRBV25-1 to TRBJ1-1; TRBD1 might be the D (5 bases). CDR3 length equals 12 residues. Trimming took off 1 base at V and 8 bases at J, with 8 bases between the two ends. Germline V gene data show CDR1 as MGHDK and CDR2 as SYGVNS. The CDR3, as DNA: TGTGCCAGCAGTGAATCCCGGGGGGAAGCTTTCTTT. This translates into CASSESRGEAFF.

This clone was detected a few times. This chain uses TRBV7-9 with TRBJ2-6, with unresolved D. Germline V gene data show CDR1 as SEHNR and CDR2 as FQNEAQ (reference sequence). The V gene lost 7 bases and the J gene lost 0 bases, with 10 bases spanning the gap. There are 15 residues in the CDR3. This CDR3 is CASISVYSGANVLTF. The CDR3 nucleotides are TGTGCCAGCATTTCCGTTTACTCTGGGGCCAACGTCCTGACTTTC.

The CDR3 sequence: CASSRKRAEETQYF. The CDR3 DNA reads as TGTGCCAGCAGCCGGAAGCGAGCCGAAGAGACCCAGTACTTC. The chain combines TRBV11-2 with TRBJ2-5; D is uncertain. The V and J ends lost 5 bases and 3 bases respectively, with 13 bases between them. Germline CDR1 SGHAT, CDR2 FQNNGV. The CDR3 consists of 14 residues. Together with reference TRBV11-2 and TRBJ2-5, the CDR3 gives the full variable domain: EAGVAQSPRYKIIEKRQSVAFWCNPISGHATLYWYQQILGQGPKLLIQFQNNGVVDDSQLPKDRFSAERLKGVDSTLKIQPAKLEDSAVYLCASSRKRAEETQYFGPGTRLLVL.

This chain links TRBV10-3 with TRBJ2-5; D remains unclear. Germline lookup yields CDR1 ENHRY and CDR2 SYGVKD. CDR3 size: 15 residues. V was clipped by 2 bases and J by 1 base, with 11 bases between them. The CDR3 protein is CAISETLVSQETQYF. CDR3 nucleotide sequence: TGTGCCATCAGTGAGACGTTGGTGTCCCAAGAGACCCAGTACTTC.

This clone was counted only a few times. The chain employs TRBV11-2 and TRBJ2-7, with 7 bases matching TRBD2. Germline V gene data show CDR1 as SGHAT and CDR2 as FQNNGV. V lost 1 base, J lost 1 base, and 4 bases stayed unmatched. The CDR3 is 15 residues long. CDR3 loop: CASSLGLAESYEQYF. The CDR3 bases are TGTGCCAGCAGCTTAGGGCTAGCGGAGTCCTACGAGCAGTACTTC. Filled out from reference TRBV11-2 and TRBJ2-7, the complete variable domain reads EAGVAQSPRYKIIEKRQSVAFWCNPISGHATLYWYQQILGQGPKLLIQFQNNGVVDDSQLPKDRFSAERLKGVDSTLKIQPAKLEDSAVYLCASSLGLAESYEQYFGPGTRLTVT.

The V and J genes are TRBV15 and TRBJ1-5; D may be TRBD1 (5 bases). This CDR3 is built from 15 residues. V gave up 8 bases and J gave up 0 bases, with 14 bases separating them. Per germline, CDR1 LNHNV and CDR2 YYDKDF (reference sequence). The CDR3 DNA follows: TGTGCCACCTCCCCGACAGCTAATAGCAATCAGCCCCAGCATTTT. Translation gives CATSPTANSNQPQHF.

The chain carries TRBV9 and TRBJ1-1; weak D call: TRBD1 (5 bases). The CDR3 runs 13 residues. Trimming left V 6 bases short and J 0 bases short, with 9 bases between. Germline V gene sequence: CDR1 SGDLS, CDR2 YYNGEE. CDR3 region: CASTRDVNTEAFF. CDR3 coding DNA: TGTGCCAGCACCAGGGACGTGAACACTGAAGCTTTCTTT.

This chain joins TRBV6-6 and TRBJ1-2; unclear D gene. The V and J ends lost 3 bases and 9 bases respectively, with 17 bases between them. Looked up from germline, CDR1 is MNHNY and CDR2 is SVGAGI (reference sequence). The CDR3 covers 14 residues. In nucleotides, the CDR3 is TGTGCCAGCAGTTATGAGAGAGGGTTAAATAGCTACACCTTC. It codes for CASSYERGLNSYTF.

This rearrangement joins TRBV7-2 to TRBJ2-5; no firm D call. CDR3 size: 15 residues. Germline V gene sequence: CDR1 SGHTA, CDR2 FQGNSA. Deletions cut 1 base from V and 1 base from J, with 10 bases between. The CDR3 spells CASSLGALPQETQYF. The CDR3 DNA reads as TGTGCCAGCAGCTTAGGGGCCCTACCCCAAGAGACCCAGTACTTC. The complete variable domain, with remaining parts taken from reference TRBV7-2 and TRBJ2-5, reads GAGVSQSPSNKVTEKGKDVELRCDPISGHTALYWYRQSLGQGLEFLIYFQGNSAPDKSGLPSDRFSAERTGGSVSTLTIQRTQQEDSAVYLCASSLGALPQETQYFGPGTRLLVL.

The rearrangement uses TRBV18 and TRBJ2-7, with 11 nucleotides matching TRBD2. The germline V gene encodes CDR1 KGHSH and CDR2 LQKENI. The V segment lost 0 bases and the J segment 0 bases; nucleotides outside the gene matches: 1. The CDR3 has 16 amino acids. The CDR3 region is CASSPPGTSGSYEQYF. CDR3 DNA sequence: TGTGCCAGCTCACCACCCGGGACTAGCGGCTCCTACGAGCAGTACTTC.

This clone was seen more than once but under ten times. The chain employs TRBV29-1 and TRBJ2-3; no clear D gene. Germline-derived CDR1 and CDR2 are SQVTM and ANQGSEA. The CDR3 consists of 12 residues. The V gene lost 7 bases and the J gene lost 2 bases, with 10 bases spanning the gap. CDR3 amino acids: CSGSGDTDTQYF. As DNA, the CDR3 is TGCAGCGGAAGTGGGGACACAGATACGCAGTATTTT.

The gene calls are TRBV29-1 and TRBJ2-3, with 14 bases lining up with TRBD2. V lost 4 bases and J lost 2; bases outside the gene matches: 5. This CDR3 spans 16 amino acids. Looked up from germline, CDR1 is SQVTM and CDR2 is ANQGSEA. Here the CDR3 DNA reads TGCAGCGTTGCAAGGACTAGCGGGGGGTACACAGATACGCAGTATTTT. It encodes CSVARTSGGYTDTQYF.

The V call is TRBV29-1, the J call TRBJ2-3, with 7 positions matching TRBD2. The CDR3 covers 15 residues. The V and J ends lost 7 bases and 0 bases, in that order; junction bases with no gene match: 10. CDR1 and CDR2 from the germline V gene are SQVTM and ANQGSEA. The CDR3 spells CSARGGERSTDTQYF. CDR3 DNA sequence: TGCAGCGCCCGGGGAGGGGAGCGAAGCACAGATACGCAGTATTTT.

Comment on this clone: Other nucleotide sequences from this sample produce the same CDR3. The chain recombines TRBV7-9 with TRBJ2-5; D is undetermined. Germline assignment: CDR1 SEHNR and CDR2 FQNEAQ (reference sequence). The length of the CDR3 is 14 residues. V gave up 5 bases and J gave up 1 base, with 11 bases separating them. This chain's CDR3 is CASSPDRAQETQYF. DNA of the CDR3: TGTGCCAGCAGCCCGGACCGCGCCCAAGAGACCCAGTACTTC.

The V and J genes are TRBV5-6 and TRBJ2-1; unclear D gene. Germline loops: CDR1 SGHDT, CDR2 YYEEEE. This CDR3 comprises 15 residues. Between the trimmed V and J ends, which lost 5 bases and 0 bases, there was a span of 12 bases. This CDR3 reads CASRILSSSYNEQFF. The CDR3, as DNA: TGTGCCAGCAGAATCCTGTCGAGCTCCTACAATGAGCAGTTCTTC.

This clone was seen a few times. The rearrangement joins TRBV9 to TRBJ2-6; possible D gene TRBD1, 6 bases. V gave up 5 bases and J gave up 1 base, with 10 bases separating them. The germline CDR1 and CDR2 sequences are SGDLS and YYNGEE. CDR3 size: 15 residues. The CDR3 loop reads CASSLQGSGANVLTF. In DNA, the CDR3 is TGTGCCAGCAGTCTTCAGGGGTCTGGGGCCAACGTCCTGACTTTC.

The CDR3 spells CASSFLGDRGAGYTF. The CDR3, as DNA: TGTGCCAGCAGTTTCTTGGGGGACAGGGGCGCTGGCTACACCTTC. This chain uses TRBV6-5 with TRBJ1-2; 10 positions match TRBD1. The V segment lost 4 bases and the J segment 7 bases; nucleotides outside the gene matches: 9. This CDR3 contains 15 residues. Per the germline V gene, CDR1 is MNHEY and CDR2 is SVGAGI.

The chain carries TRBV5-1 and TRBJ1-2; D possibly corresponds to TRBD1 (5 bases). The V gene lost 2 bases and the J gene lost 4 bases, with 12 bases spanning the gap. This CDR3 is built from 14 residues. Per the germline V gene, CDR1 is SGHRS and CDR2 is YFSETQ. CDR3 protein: CASSFEGRGYGYTF. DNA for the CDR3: TGCGCCAGCAGCTTTGAGGGGCGCGGCTATGGCTACACCTTC. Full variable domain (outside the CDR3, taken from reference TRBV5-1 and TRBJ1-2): KAGVTQTPRYLIKTRGQQVTLSCSPISGHRSVSWYQQTPGQGLQFLFEYFSETQRNKGNFPGRFSGRQFSNSRSEMNVSTLELGDSALYLCASSFEGRGYGYTFGSGTRLTVV.

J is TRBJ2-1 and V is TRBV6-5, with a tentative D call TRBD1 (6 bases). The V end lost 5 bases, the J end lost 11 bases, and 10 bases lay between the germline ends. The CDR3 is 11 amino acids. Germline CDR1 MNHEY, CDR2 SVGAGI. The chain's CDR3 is CASSTGQKQFF. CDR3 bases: TGTGCCAGCAGTACCGGACAGAAGCAGTTCTTC.